The next 32 T cell receptor beta chains were all read from a single sample in a study of T-cell reconstitution after alpha-beta-depleted transplantation in children. A TCRbeta library incorporating unique molecular identifiers was prepared. One entry per CDR3 protein, called by TCRdb with MiXCR from the PCR reads. The sample records roughly 100,000 distinct CDR3 sequences, approximately 6% being singletons. Material: PBMCs, mostly from graft donor cells, obtained 60 days after TCRalphabeta/CD19-depleted stem cell transplant. Every receptor here comes from a female patient under 10 years old who had a stem cell transplant for Fanconi anemia, so the T cells may come from the graft donor.

This clonotype was seen repeatedly, ten times or more. The chain uses TRBV10-3 and TRBJ1-2; D unclear. CDR3 length: 13 residues. V was clipped by 4 bases and J by 0 bases, with 6 bases between them. CDR1 and CDR2 from the germline V gene are ENHRY and SYGVKD. The CDR3: CAISGETNYGYTF. The CDR3 region has the DNA TGTGCCATCAGTGGGGAAACTAACTATGGCTACACCTTC.

This clonotype turned up a few times. This chain uses TRBV24-1 with TRBJ2-3; D might be TRBD1 or TRBD2, each matching 6 bases. The length of the CDR3 is 15 residues. Deletions cut 5 bases from V and 1 base from J, with 12 bases between. The germline gives CDR1 KGHDR, CDR2 SFDVKD. CDR3 residues: CATSAGGRGTDTQYF. CDR3 in DNA: TGTGCCACCAGTGCTGGGGGGCGGGGCACAGATACGCAGTATTTT.

Only a few counts were recorded for this clonotype. The genes are TRBV6-2 or TRBV6-3 and TRBJ2-7; the D is unclear. Trimming took off 2 bases at V and 4 bases at J, with 9 bases between the two ends. CDR1 and CDR2 from the germline V gene are MNHEY and SVGEGT. This CDR3 region has 13 residues. The CDR3 DNA reads as TGTGCCAGCAGTTACCCCACAACATACGAGCAGTACTTC. It encodes CASSYPTTYEQYF.

This clonotype was seen repeatedly, ten times or more. The chain carries TRBV7-2 and TRBJ2-3; TRBD2 agrees at 8 bases. Trimming cost V 1 base and J 12 bases; bases outside gene matches: 9. The CDR3 sequence is 14 residues long. Germline CDR1 is SGHTA and CDR2 is FQGNSA. CDR3 protein: CASSLVGGGREQYF. CDR3 sequence (DNA): TGTGCCAGCAGCTTAGTCGGGGGGGGTAGGGAACAGTATTTT.

The chain links TRBV20-1 to TRBJ1-2, with D possibly being TRBD1 (5 bases). The CDR3 is 14 amino acids. With 5 bases removed from V and 4 bases from J, the gap between germline ends came to 17 bases. Germline V CDR1 and CDR2: DFQATT, SNEGSKA (reference sequence). The CDR3 DNA is TGCAGTGCTGATCCGAAGAGGGGACTCTATGGCTACACCTTC. It specifies CSADPKRGLYGYTF.

This clonotype occurred many times. The chain couples TRBV29-1 to TRBJ2-3; D perhaps matches TRBD2 (7 bases). Trimming left V 4 bases short and J 2 bases short, with 16 bases between. CDR3 size: 15 residues. Germline V gives CDR1 SQVTM, CDR2 ANQGSEA. DNA for the CDR3: TGCAGCGTTGGCGGGGGCAGGGGAAACACAGATACGCAGTATTTT. Translating it yields CSVGGGRGNTDTQYF.

This clonotype showed up many times. The chain has TRBV2 and TRBJ2-1, with 8 bases fitting TRBD1. CDR1 and CDR2 (germline): SNHLY, FYNNEI. The CDR3 is 15 residues long. J gave up 6 bases and V 6 bases, and 10 bases lay outside the gene matches. As DNA, the CDR3 is TGTGCCAGCAGGGCGGACAGGGTCCTCCTCAATGAGCAGTTCTTC. Its translation is CASRADRVLLNEQFF.

At least ten counts were recorded for this clonotype. This chain links TRBV20-1 with TRBJ1-1, with TRBD1 matching over 8 bases. J lost 4 bases, V lost 5 bases, and 3 bases had no gene match. The CDR3 is 12 residues long. Germline-derived CDR1 and CDR2 are DFQATT and SNEGSKA (reference sequence). In nucleotides, the CDR3 is TGCAGTGCTCTTGGACAGGGCACTGAAGCTTTCTTT. It codes for CSALGQGTEAFF.

Ten or more counts support this clonotype. V and J are TRBV3-1 and TRBJ1-1, with D maybe TRBD1 (6 bases). CDR3 length: 12 amino acids. CDR1 and CDR2 (germline): LGHDT, YNNKEL (reference sequence). The V end was cut by 8 bases, the J end by 5 bases, with 12 bases between. CDR3 nucleotide sequence: TGTGCCAGCGGGTACAGGGAGACTGAAGCTTTCTTT. It is translated as CASGYRETEAFF. Full variable domain (rest looked up from reference TRBV3-1 and TRBJ1-1): DTAVSQTPKYLVTQMGNDKSIKCEQNLGHDTMYWYKQDSKKFLKIMFSYNNKELIINETVPNRFSPKSPDKAHLNLHINSLELGDSAVYFCASGYRETEAFFGQGTRLTVV.

This clonotype was detected only a few times. The chain is built from TRBV5-5 and TRBJ2-3; the D is unclear. The germline gives CDR1 SGHKS, CDR2 YYEKEE (reference sequence). V dropped 5 bases and J dropped 0 bases, with 10 bases sitting between them. The CDR3 runs to 14 residues. In nucleotides, the CDR3 is TGTGCCAGCAGGACTTCTTTTAGCACAGATACGCAGTATTTT. Residues: CASRTSFSTDTQYF.

The sample holds many counts of this clonotype. This chain uses TRBV12-3 or TRBV12-4 with TRBJ2-7; 7 bases map to TRBD2. Unmatched junction bases numbered 8, after V lost 3 bases and J lost 0 bases. The CDR3 sequence is 16 residues long. This chain's CDR3 is CASSFRSGVSSYEQYF. In nucleotides, the CDR3 is TGTGCCAGCAGTTTCCGGAGCGGGGTAAGCTCCTACGAGCAGTACTTC.

The V call is TRBV18, the J call TRBJ2-5, with 11 nucleotides matching TRBD2. With V trimmed by 4 bases and J by 5 bases, 9 bases remained unmatched. This CDR3 contains 16 residues. The germline V gene has CDR1 KGHSH and CDR2 LQKENI. The CDR3 sequence is CASSLTSGRVRETQYF. The CDR3 DNA follows: TGTGCCAGCTCACTCACTAGCGGGAGAGTTCGGGAGACCCAGTACTTC. Drawing the rest from reference TRBV18 and TRBJ2-5, the complete variable domain is NAGVMQNPRHLVRRRGQEARLRCSPMKGHSHVYWYRQLPEEGLKFMVYLQKENIIDESGMPKERFSAEFPKEGPSILRIQQVVRGDSAAYFCASSLTSGRVRETQYFGPGTRLLVL.

This clonotype has only a few counts. The V and J genes are TRBV3-1 and TRBJ2-3; D remains ambiguous. Germline V gives CDR1 LGHDT, CDR2 YNNKEL (reference sequence). V lost 4 bases and J lost 5, with 13 bases in between. The CDR3 is 14 residues long. The CDR3 nucleotides are TGTGCCAGCAGCCTCCTGGGCTTTGGAGATACGCAGTATTTT. This sequence encodes CASSLLGFGDTQYF.

This clonotype was detected a few times. This chain uses TRBV2 with TRBJ2-1; D may correspond to TRBD1 or TRBD2 (5 bases each). Germline-derived CDR1 and CDR2 are SNHLY and FYNNEI. The CDR3 loop spans 16 amino acids. Trimming cost V 1 base and J 4 bases, with 14 bases left between them. CDR3 amino acids: CASSEVSGPIYNEQFF. The CDR3 nucleotides are TGTGCCAGCAGTGAAGTGTCGGGACCCATTTACAATGAGCAGTTCTTC.

Points on this clonotype: The junction and the germline gene differ at one end; a read error may be behind it. CDR3 protein: CTSCFWGVQNHSGNTIYF. The CDR3, as DNA: TGTACCAGCTGTTTTTGGGGGGTTCAGAACCACTCTGGAAACACCATATATTTT. The gene calls are TRBV2 and TRBJ1-3; perhaps TRBD1 as D (5 bases). The CDR3 has 18 amino acids. Per the germline V gene, CDR1 is SNHLY and CDR2 is FYNNEI.

The table lists this clonotype with many counts. V and J are TRBV20-1 and TRBJ2-5; TRBD2 aligns across 7 bases. Germline loops: CDR1 DFQATT, CDR2 SNEGSKA (reference sequence). V lost 0 bases to trimming and J lost 5 bases; unmatched junction nucleotides: 12. This CDR3 is 16 amino acids long. In DNA form, the CDR3 reads TGCAGTGCTAGAGATCTAGAGCGGGGTAGAGTGGAGACCCAGTACTTC. Translating gives CSARDLERGRVETQYF.

This clonotype was recorded many times. V gene TRBV7-9 combines with J gene TRBJ2-1, with 12 nucleotides matching TRBD1. This CDR3 is built from 16 residues. CDR1 is SEHNR and CDR2 is FQNEAQ in the germline V gene (reference sequence). The ends lost 2 bases at V and 8 bases at J; junction bases unmatched: 7. CDR3 sequence (DNA): TGTGCCAGCAGCTTATCTGGGACAGGGGGCTGGCATGAGCAGTTCTTC. This translates into CASSLSGTGGWHEQFF.

The chain links TRBV7-9 to TRBJ1-6; no clear D gene. Germline CDR1 is SEHNR and CDR2 is FQNEAQ (reference sequence). Deletions cut 3 bases from V and 10 bases from J, with 13 bases between. This CDR3 region has 14 residues. The CDR3 nucleotides read TGTGCCAGCAGCTTGACGGAATCCGGGTCACCCCTCCACTTT. Amino acid sequence: CASSLTESGSPLHF.

This clonotype was found a few times. The rearrangement joins TRBV28 to TRBJ1-3; no firm D call. The CDR3 covers 15 residues. In germline, CDR1 is MDHEN, CDR2 SYDVKM. Trimming cost V 2 bases and J 2 bases, with 10 bases left between them. This CDR3 reads CASSLPPGAGNTIYF. CDR3 in DNA: TGTGCCAGCAGTTTACCCCCCGGGGCTGGAAACACCATATATTTT.

This clonotype was counted ten times or more. The V gene is TRBV7-9, the J gene TRBJ2-3, with unresolved D. Trimming took 5 bases from V and 0 from J, leaving 12 bases between them. The CDR3 runs 15 residues. CDR1 and CDR2 (germline): SEHNR, FQNEAQ (reference sequence). CDR3: CASSPHAASTDTQYF. DNA of the CDR3: TGTGCCAGCAGCCCCCACGCGGCTAGCACAGATACGCAGTATTTT.

V is TRBV19 and J is TRBJ2-1, with D unclear. With 7 bases removed from V and 1 base from J, the gap between germline ends came to 17 bases. The germline V gene has CDR1 LNHDA and CDR2 SQIVND (reference sequence). The CDR3 sequence is 16 residues long. The CDR3 sequence is CASIMTRVLSYNEQFF. Here the CDR3 DNA reads TGTGCCAGTATTATGACTCGGGTACTATCCTACAATGAGCAGTTCTTC.

This clonotype was seen at least ten times. The chain employs TRBV7-9 and TRBJ2-5; 13 nucleotides align to TRBD2. The trim removed 3 bases at V and 4 bases at J, leaving 11 bases unmatched. Germline V gives CDR1 SEHNR, CDR2 FQNEAQ (reference sequence). CDR3 length: 18 amino acids. CDR3 sequence: CASSFSGKLAGGGETQYF. CDR3 coding DNA: TGTGCCAGCAGCTTTTCGGGTAAACTAGCGGGAGGGGGAGAGACCCAGTACTTC.

This clonotype was observed at least ten times. CDR3 DNA sequence: TGCAGCGTTGCCCCAATAAGGCTAGCGGGTAGCGGGGATGAGCAGTTCTTC. Translated: CSVAPIRLAGSGDEQFF. The rearrangement uses TRBV29-1 and TRBJ2-1; the match to TRBD2 covers 8 bases. The CDR3 runs 17 residues. Germline V CDR1 and CDR2: SQVTM, ANQGSEA. V shed 4 bases and J 8 bases; nucleotides not matched to a gene: 19.

This clonotype has ten or more counts. J is TRBJ2-3 and V is TRBV28; 8 bases agree with TRBD2. Germline values: CDR1 MDHEN, CDR2 SYDVKM. V dropped 8 bases and J dropped 0; count of bases not matched to a gene: 10. There are 16 residues in the CDR3. The CDR3, as DNA: TGTGCCAGCCACGACCCGGGAGGGTGGAGCACAGATACGCAGTATTTT. Translating it yields CASHDPGGWSTDTQYF.

This clonotype was detected ten times or more. The chain links TRBV6-2 or TRBV6-3 to TRBJ1-3; 8 nucleotides line up with TRBD1. This CDR3 is built from 14 residues. CDR1 and CDR2 (germline): MNHEY, SVGEGT. V shed 6 bases and J 5 bases; nucleotides not matched to a gene: 6. The CDR3 DNA reads as TGTGCCAGCAGCGACAGGGGCAGCAGAAACACCATATATTTT. This codes for CASSDRGSRNTIYF.

The V and J genes are TRBV20-1 and TRBJ2-5, with 8 nucleotides matching TRBD2. The germline CDR1 and CDR2 sequences are DFQATT and SNEGSKA (reference sequence). The CDR3 is made up of 15 amino acids. J was trimmed by 5 bases and V by 3 bases; bases with no gene match: 11. DNA of the CDR3: TGCAGTGCTAGCGGGGGGGATAGTGTGACGGAGACCCAGTACTTC. Its protein is CSASGGDSVTETQYF.

This clonotype has ten or more counts. J is TRBJ2-7 and V is TRBV28; 7 bases fit TRBD1. Germline V gives CDR1 MDHEN, CDR2 SYDVKM. Trimming at V came to 3 bases and at J to 1 base, leaving 6 bases not matched to a gene. The CDR3 length is 15 residues. The CDR3 reads CASSLGRQGSYEQYF. CDR3 DNA: TGTGCCAGCAGTTTGGGACGACAGGGATCCTACGAGCAGTACTTC.

The sample holds a few counts of this clonotype. The V and J genes are TRBV20-1 and TRBJ1-2, with D unresolved. From germline, CDR1 is DFQATT and CDR2 SNEGSKA (reference sequence). The CDR3 is made up of 12 amino acids. Trimming shortened V by 1 base and J by 4 bases, and 7 bases separated the two germline ends. CDR3 sequence: CSARGQFYGYTF. The CDR3 DNA reads TGCAGTGCTAGAGGGCAGTTCTATGGCTACACCTTC.

This clonotype was detected many times. The chain uses TRBV23-1 and TRBJ2-1, with 8 nucleotides matching TRBD1. TRBV23-1 qualifies as an ORF whose function is uncertain. The CDR3 is 17 residues long. Trimming removed 4 bases from V and 7 bases from J; junction bases left unmatched: 15. Written as DNA, the CDR3 is TGCGCCAGCAGTCCATACCTAAGGACAGGGAGGCGTAATGAGCAGTTCTTC. Residues: CASSPYLRTGRRNEQFF.

The chain combines TRBV28 with TRBJ1-2; D not certain. In germline, CDR1 is MDHEN, CDR2 SYDVKM. The CDR3 spans 15 residues. Trimming left V 6 bases short and J 5 bases short, with 19 bases between. Here the CDR3 reads CASSPDLILLYGYTF. The DNA of the CDR3 is TGTGCCAGCAGCCCTGACCTTATCCTTCTTTATGGCTACACCTTC.

The chain recombines TRBV18 with TRBJ2-7; the match to TRBD2 covers 11 bases. Germline V gene data show CDR1 as KGHSH and CDR2 as LQKENI. After removal of 6 bases from V and 2 bases from J, the junction contained 6 bases not matched to a gene. CDR3 length equals 15 residues. The CDR3 region has the DNA TGTGCCAGCTCCCAACTAGCGGGAGCCCCCTACGAGCAGTACTTC. Its translation: CASSQLAGAPYEQYF.

This clonotype has at least ten counts. The CDR3 DNA is TGTGCCAGCAGTAACAGGGGCTCCGGGGAGCTGTTTTTT. This encodes CASSNRGSGELFF. The J gene is TRBJ2-2, the V gene TRBV28, with 7 bases aligning to TRBD1. In germline, CDR1 is MDHEN, CDR2 SYDVKM. The CDR3 totals 13 residues. The ends lost 5 bases at V and 6 bases at J; junction bases unmatched: 3.